Below, 17 T cell receptor beta chains from the same sample are listed, as sequenced in a study of T cell responses to AZD1222 COVID-19 vaccine (dated by TCRdb to the early 2020s). The library came from the immunoSEQ multiplex PCR assay. TCRdb limited this immuneACCESS table to in-frame rearrangements with V and J called. A share of clones is missing; checked studies link under half to unresolved V genes, and the rest is unexplained. This sample holds 65,000 to 75,000 clones; roughly 80% were observed only once. The top ten clonotypes cover 20% to 25% of the sample. The sample's time point label, in plain terms: baseline before first vaccination. Sequenced material: peripheral blood, taken on day 0 of AZD1222 vaccination. The receptors shown here come from an adult in good health.

By share, this clone counts as medium-sized. The chain has TRBV6-5 and TRBJ1-2, with D tentatively TRBD1 (6 bases). From germline, CDR1 is MNHEY and CDR2 SVGAGI. The CDR3 length is 16 residues. The V end was cut by 2 bases, the J end by 0 bases, with 13 bases between. The chain's CDR3 is CASSYLDRTTNYGYTF. CDR3 DNA sequence: TGTGCCAGCAGTTACCTCGACAGGACAACTAACTATGGCTACACCTTC.

This clone was recorded only once. V and J are TRBV28 and TRBJ1-1; D remains unclear. V was trimmed by 2 bases and J by 2 bases, leaving 6 bases between them. The germline gives CDR1 MDHEN, CDR2 SYDVKM. CDR3 length equals 13 residues. The CDR3 region has the DNA TGTGCCAGCAGTTTAACAGAAAACACTGAAGCTTTCTTT. Protein sequence: CASSLTENTEAFF.

The CDR3 protein is CASSPGRDSPQHF. The CDR3 DNA is TGTGCCAGCTCACCAGGGCGCGATTCGCCCCAGCATTTT. The chain uses TRBV18 and TRBJ1-5; D gene ambiguous. V was cut by 2 bases and J by 9 bases, with 11 bases left in between. The CDR3 extends over 13 amino acids. Looked up from germline, CDR1 is KGHSH and CDR2 is LQKENI.

The chain uses TRBV10-2 and TRBJ1-2; 8 bases line up with TRBD1. V shed 6 bases and J 0 bases; nucleotides not matched to a gene: 6. This CDR3 is 15 amino acids long. Germline CDR1 is WSHSY and CDR2 is SAAADI. In DNA, the CDR3 is TGCGCCAGCAGGCGAGGACAGGGAGCTAACTATGGCTACACCTTC. Its translation is CASRRGQGANYGYTF.

The V call is TRBV7-8, the J call TRBJ2-3; 9 positions agree with TRBD1. The germline V gene has CDR1 SGHVS and CDR2 FQNEAQ. The CDR3 has 15 residues. With V trimmed by 4 bases and J by 2 bases, 4 bases remained unmatched. The CDR3 region is CASSWTGDHTDTQYF. The DNA for the CDR3 is TGTGCCAGCAGCTGGACAGGGGATCACACAGATACGCAGTATTTT.

The J gene is TRBJ1-1, the V gene TRBV7-2; possible D gene TRBD1, 5 bases. Germline V gene lookup returns CDR1 SGHTA and CDR2 FQGNSA. This CDR3 comprises 14 residues. The V end lost 4 bases, the J end lost 5 bases, and 14 bases lay between the germline ends. The CDR3 loop is CASSSRPGGTEAFF. CDR3 bases: TGTGCCAGCAGCTCTCGCCCGGGGGGGACTGAAGCTTTCTTT.

The genes are TRBV19 and TRBJ2-2; D is ambiguous. Trimming took off 11 bases at V and 4 bases at J, with 17 bases between the two ends. The CDR3 is 14 amino acids. Germline V lookup: CDR1 LNHDA, CDR2 SQIVND (reference sequence). The CDR3 region is CASRGVSTTGELFF. In DNA, the CDR3 is TGTGCCTCTAGAGGAGTCTCGACCACCGGGGAGCTGTTTTTT.

This clone was detected only a few times. CDR3 loop: CASSPRTSGGYTGELFF. The CDR3 coding sequence is TGTGCCAGCAGCCCAAGGACTAGCGGGGGGTACACCGGGGAGCTGTTTTTT. The chain couples TRBV4-2 to TRBJ2-2; 14 nucleotides match TRBD2. The trim removed 4 bases at V and 3 bases at J, leaving 4 bases unmatched. Germline CDR1 reads LGHNA; CDR2 reads YNFKEQ. The length of the CDR3 is 17 residues.

The chain has TRBV5-1 and TRBJ2-7; D gene ambiguous. CDR3 size: 15 residues. Trimming removed 0 bases at V and 3 bases at J, with 13 bases between. Germline lookup yields CDR1 SGHRS and CDR2 YFSETQ. The CDR3 DNA is TGCGCCAGCAGCTTGGGTGCCACGGCAGTCTACGAGCAGTACTTC. This translates into CASSLGATAVYEQYF.

The V and J genes are TRBV12-5 and TRBJ2-5; D not resolved. Trimming cost V 4 bases and J 2 bases, with 8 bases left between them. The CDR3 loop spans 13 amino acids. Germline V gene sequence: CDR1 LGHNT, CDR2 FRNRAP. The CDR3 reads CASGSGLQETQYF. DNA for the CDR3: TGTGCTAGTGGTTCGGGCCTACAAGAGACCCAGTACTTC.

This rearrangement joins TRBV18 to TRBJ1-6; 7 nucleotides line up with TRBD1. This CDR3 comprises 18 residues. Germline V lookup: CDR1 KGHSH, CDR2 LQKENI. Trimming at V came to 3 bases and at J to 0 bases, leaving 8 bases not matched to a gene. The CDR3 nucleotides read TGTGCCAGCTCACCGACGTCAGGGGGGAGCTCCTATAATTCACCCCTCCACTTT. It translates to CASSPTSGGSSYNSPLHF.

The chain couples TRBV6-2 or TRBV6-3 to TRBJ1-3; 9 bases match TRBD1. Trimming at V came to 5 bases and at J to 1 base, leaving 6 bases not matched to a gene. This CDR3 region has 16 residues. CDR1 and CDR2 (germline): MNHEY, SVGEGT. This CDR3 is CASSLLQGASGNTIYF. For the CDR3, the DNA is TGTGCCAGCAGTCTCTTACAGGGGGCGTCTGGAAACACCATATATTTT.

The chain carries TRBV7-8 and TRBJ2-5; possibly TRBD1 or TRBD2 for D (5 bases each). The V gene's germline CDR1 is SGHVS and CDR2 FQNEAQ. This CDR3 contains 16 residues. Deletions cut 7 bases from V and 5 bases from J, with 23 bases between. Written as DNA, the CDR3 is TGTGCCAGCACCCGTTATGGGGGTGATCGGTCCGAGACCCAGTACTTC. Its protein product is CASTRYGGDRSETQYF.

This clone was recorded a few times. This rearrangement joins TRBV28 to TRBJ2-7; weak D call: TRBD2 (6 bases). Trimming pared 3 bases from V and 5 bases from J, leaving 17 bases between. This CDR3 region has 15 residues. From germline, CDR1 is MDHEN and CDR2 SYDVKM. The CDR3 loop is CASSFFAGTSHEQYF. The CDR3 DNA reads TGTGCCAGCAGTTTTTTCGCAGGGACTTCCCACGAGCAGTACTTC.

The V gene is TRBV15, the J gene TRBJ1-3; no reliable D call. The CDR3 runs 13 residues. Trimming left V 5 bases short and J 6 bases short, with 11 bases between. The germline V gene has CDR1 LNHNV and CDR2 YYDKDF (reference sequence). CDR3 sequence reads: CATSEGRENTIYF. For the CDR3, the DNA is TGTGCCACCAGCGAAGGGCGAGAAAACACCATATATTTT.

Turning to this clone: One end of the junction is discordant with germline, which a read error may explain. V gene TRBV7-6 combines with J gene TRBJ1-1; no clear D. From germline, CDR1 is SGHVS and CDR2 FNYEAQ. This CDR3 has 13 amino acids. This CDR3 reads CASSLAYRPTTTF. CDR3 in DNA: TGTGCCAGCAGCTTAGCGTACAGACCCACAACCACTTTT.

This chain connects TRBV15 to TRBJ1-5, with D possibly matching TRBD1 (5 bases). This CDR3 contains 12 residues. Germline V CDR1 and CDR2: LNHNV, YYDKDF (reference sequence). V was shortened by 3 bases and J by 11 bases, with 11 bases between the two germline ends. CDR3 in DNA: TGTGCCACCAGCAGCGGGGGGTGGGCCCAGCATTTT. This gives the protein CATSSGGWAQHF.